These T cell receptor beta chains were read from a single sample in a study of cytomegalovirus exposure and HLA in healthy donors. Using immunoSEQ multiplex PCR, the repertoire was profiled, and TCRdb retains in-frame clones only, with some absent. The sample holds 220,000 or so clones, around 86% seen once. Material: PBMCs. These receptors all stem from a young woman in good health and CMV-seropositive. The CDR3 runs from the conserved cysteine through the conserved F or W. D genes are given only for firm matches. Clone size is not always given. Where it is, it says once, few, many or a class for expanded clones.

CDR3aa	CDR3nt	v_gene	j_gene	abundance	d_gene
CASSFRDTLQGNNEQFF	TGTGCCAGCAGTTTTAGGGACACCCTCCAGGGGAACAATGAGCAGTTCTTC	TRBV27	TRBJ2-1	-	-
CASSLETGKEQYF	TGTGCCAGCAGCTTGGAGACAGGGAAGGAGCAGTACTTC	TRBV5-4	TRBJ2-7	-	TRBD1
CASSARAGPEAFF	TGTGCCAGCAGCGCACGAGCAGGGCCTGAAGCTTTCTTT	TRBV7-9	TRBJ1-1	-	-
CASSFSGELFF	TGTGCCAGCAGCTTCTCCGGGGAGCTGTTTTTT	TRBV5-5	TRBJ2-2	-	-
CSVEDLQDTDTQYF	TGCAGCGTTGAAGATCTACAGGACACAGATACGCAGTATTTT	TRBV29-1	TRBJ2-3	once	-
CATSLTPLYEQYF	TGTGCCACCAGCCTGACACCCCTCTACGAGCAGTACTTC	TRBV15	TRBJ2-7	-	-
CASSSRWRQSSYEQYF	TGTGCCAGCAGTTCACGTTGGAGACAGAGCTCCTACGAGCAGTACTTC	TRBV27	TRBJ2-7	-	-
CATRLAGGGEQFF	TGTGCCACGCGACTAGCGGGAGGGGGTGAGCAGTTCTTC	TRBV7-8	TRBJ2-1	-	TRBD2
CASSLGQGMNTEAFF	TGTGCCAGCTCGTTGGGACAGGGGATGAACACTGAAGCTTTCTTT	TRBV18	TRBJ1-1	-	TRBD1
CASSLIAGGSSYNEQFF	TGTGCCAGCAGTTTGATAGCGGGAGGGAGCTCCTACAATGAGCAGTTCTTC	TRBV27	TRBJ2-1	-	TRBD2
CASSPQDSGVGETQYF	TGTGCCAGCTCACCACAGGACAGCGGGGTTGGAGAGACCCAGTACTTC	TRBV18	TRBJ2-5	-	-
CASSRGSQPQHF	TGTGCCAGCAGTCGAGGGAGTCAGCCCCAGCATTTT	TRBV27	TRBJ1-5	-	-
CASSTPYSGRIYNEQFF	TGTGCCAGTAGCACACCCTATAGCGGGAGGATCTACAATGAGCAGTTCTTC	TRBV19	TRBJ2-1	-	TRBD2
CASSRQTPGELFF	TGTGCCAGCAGCAGACAGACTCCCGGGGAGCTGTTTTTT	TRBV28	TRBJ2-2	-	-
CASSVDPSGRVYTGELFF	TGTGCCAGCAGCGTAGATCCTAGCGGGAGAGTGTACACCGGGGAGCTGTTTTTT	TRBV9	TRBJ2-2	-	TRBD2
CASSEEHSGANVLTF	TGTGCCAGCAGTGAAGAACACTCTGGGGCCAACGTCCTGACTTTC	TRBV6-1	TRBJ2-6	-	-
CASSRSGAYEQYF	TGTGCCAGCAGTAGAAGCGGGGCCTACGAGCAGTACTTC	TRBV6-1	TRBJ2-7	-	TRBD2
CASRSGGNTDTQYF	TGTGCCAGCAGGAGCGGGGGCAACACAGATACGCAGTATTTT	TRBV28	TRBJ2-3	few	TRBD2
CASSDRQGSNQPQHF	TGTGCCAGCAGTGACCGGCAGGGTAGCAATCAGCCCCAGCATTTT	TRBV2	TRBJ1-5	-	-
CATSPIGGGEQYF	TGTGCCACCAGCCCAATAGGGGGTGGCGAGCAGTACTTC	TRBV15	TRBJ2-7	-	-
CASSESQREGGTDTQYF	TGTGCCAGCAGTGAATCCCAGCGGGAGGGAGGCACAGATACGCAGTATTTT	TRBV25-1	TRBJ2-3	-	TRBD2
CGGGAQLGDTQYF	TGCGGAGGGGGCGCCCAATTGGGAGATACGCAGTATTTT	TRBV29-1	TRBJ2-3	-	-
CASSTQTGGTPYGYTF	TGTGCCAGCAGTACCCAGACAGGGGGAACACCCTATGGCTACACCTTC	TRBV27	TRBJ1-2	-	TRBD1